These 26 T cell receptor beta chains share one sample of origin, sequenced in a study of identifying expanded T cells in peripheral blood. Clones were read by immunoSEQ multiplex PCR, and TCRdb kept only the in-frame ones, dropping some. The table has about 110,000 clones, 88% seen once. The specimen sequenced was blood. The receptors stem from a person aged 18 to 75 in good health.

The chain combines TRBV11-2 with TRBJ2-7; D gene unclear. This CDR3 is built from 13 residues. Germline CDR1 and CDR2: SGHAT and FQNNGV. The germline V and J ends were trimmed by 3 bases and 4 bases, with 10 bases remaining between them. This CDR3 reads CASSFNYGYEQYF. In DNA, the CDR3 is TGTGCCAGCAGCTTTAATTATGGTTACGAGCAGTACTTC. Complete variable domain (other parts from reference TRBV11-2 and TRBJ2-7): EAGVAQSPRYKIIEKRQSVAFWCNPISGHATLYWYQQILGQGPKLLIQFQNNGVVDDSQLPKDRFSAERLKGVDSTLKIQPAKLEDSAVYLCASSFNYGYEQYFGPGTRLTVT.

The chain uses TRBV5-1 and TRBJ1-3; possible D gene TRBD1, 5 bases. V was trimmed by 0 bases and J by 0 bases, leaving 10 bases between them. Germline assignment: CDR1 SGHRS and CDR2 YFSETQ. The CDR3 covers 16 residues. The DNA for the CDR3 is TGCGCCAGCAGCTTGGGGGACGGCTACTCTGGAAACACCATATATTTT. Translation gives CASSLGDGYSGNTIYF.

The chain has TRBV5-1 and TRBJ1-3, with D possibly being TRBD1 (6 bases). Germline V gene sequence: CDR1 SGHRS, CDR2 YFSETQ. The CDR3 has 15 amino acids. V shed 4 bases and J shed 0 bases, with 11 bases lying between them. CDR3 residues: CASSTSGVSGNTIYF. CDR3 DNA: TGCGCCAGCAGCACTTCAGGGGTCTCTGGAAACACCATATATTTT.

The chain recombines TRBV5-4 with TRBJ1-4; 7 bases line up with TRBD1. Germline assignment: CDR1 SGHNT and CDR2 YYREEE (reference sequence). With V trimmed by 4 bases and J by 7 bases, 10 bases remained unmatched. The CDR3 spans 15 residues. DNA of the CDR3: TGTGCCAGCAGCCTTGGGGACAGATCGGGTGAAAAACTGTTTTTT. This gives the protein CASSLGDRSGEKLFF.

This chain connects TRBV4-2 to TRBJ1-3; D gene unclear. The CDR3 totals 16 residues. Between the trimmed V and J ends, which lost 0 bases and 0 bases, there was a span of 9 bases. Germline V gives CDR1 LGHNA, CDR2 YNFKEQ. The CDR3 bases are TGTGCCAGCAGCCAAGAAGTGGGGAGCTCTGGAAACACCATATATTTT. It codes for CASSQEVGSSGNTIYF.

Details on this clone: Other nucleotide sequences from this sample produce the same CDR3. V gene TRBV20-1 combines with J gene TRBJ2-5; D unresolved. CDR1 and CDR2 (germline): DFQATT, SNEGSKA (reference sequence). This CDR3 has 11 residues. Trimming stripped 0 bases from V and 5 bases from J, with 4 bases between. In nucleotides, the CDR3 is TGCAGTGCTAGAGATCAGGAGACCCAGTACTTC. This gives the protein CSARDQETQYF.

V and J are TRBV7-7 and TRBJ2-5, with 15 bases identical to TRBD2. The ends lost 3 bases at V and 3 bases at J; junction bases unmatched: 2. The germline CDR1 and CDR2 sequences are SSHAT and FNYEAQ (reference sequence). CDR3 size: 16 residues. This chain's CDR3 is CASSLGLAGGKETQYF. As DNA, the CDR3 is TGTGCCAGCAGCTTGGGACTAGCGGGAGGAAAAGAGACCCAGTACTTC.

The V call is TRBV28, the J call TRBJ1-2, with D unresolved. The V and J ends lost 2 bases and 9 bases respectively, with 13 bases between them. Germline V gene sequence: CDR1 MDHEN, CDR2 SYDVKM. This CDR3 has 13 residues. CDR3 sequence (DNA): TGTGCCAGCAGTTTAGGGTTAAGGGATAGCTACACCTTC. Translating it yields CASSLGLRDSYTF.

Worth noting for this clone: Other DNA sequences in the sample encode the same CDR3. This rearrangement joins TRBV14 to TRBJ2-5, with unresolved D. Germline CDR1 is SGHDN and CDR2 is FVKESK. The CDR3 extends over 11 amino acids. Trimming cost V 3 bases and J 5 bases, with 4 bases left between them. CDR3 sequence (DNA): TGTGCCAGCAGCCATGGGGAGACCCAGTACTTC. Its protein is CASSHGETQYF.

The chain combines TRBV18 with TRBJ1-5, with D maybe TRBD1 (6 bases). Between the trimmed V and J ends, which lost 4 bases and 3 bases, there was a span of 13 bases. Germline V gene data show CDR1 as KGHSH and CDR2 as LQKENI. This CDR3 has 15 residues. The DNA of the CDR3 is TGTGCCAGCTCACGACAGGACAGCTCCAATCAGCCCCAGCATTTT. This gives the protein CASSRQDSSNQPQHF. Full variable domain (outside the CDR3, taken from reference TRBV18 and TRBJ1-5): NAGVMQNPRHLVRRRGQEARLRCSPMKGHSHVYWYRQLPEEGLKFMVYLQKENIIDESGMPKERFSAEFPKEGPSILRIQQVVRGDSAAYFCASSRQDSSNQPQHFGDGTRLSIL.

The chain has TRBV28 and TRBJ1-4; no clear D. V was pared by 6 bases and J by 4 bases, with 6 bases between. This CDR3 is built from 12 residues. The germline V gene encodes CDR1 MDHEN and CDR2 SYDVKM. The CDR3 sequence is CASRTSNEKLFF. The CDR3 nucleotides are TGTGCCAGCAGGACGAGTAATGAAAAACTGTTTTTT. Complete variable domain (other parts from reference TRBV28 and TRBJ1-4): DVKVTQSSRYLVKRTGEKVFLECVQDMDHENMFWYRQDPGLGLRLIYFSYDVKMKEKGDIPEGYSVSREKKERFSLILESASTNQTSMYLCASRTSNEKLFFGSGTQLSVL.

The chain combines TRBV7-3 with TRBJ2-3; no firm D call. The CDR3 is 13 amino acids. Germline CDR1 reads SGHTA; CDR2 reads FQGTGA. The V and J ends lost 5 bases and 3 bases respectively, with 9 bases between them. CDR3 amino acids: CASSPLSTDTQYF. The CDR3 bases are TGTGCCAGCAGCCCCCTCTCGACAGATACGCAGTATTTT.

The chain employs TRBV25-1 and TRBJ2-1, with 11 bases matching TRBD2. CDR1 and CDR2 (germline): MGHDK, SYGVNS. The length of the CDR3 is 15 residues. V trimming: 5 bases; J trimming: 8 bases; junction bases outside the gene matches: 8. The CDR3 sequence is CASSSVAGGPDEQFF. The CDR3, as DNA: TGTGCCAGCAGTTCGGTAGCGGGAGGGCCGGATGAGCAGTTCTTC.

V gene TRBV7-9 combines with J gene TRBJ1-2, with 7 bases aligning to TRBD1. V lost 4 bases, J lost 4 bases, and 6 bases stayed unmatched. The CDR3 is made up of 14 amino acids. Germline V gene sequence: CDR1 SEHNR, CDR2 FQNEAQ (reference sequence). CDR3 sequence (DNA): TGTGCCAGCAGCTCTCTACAGGGGTTCTATGGCTACACCTTC. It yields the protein CASSSLQGFYGYTF.

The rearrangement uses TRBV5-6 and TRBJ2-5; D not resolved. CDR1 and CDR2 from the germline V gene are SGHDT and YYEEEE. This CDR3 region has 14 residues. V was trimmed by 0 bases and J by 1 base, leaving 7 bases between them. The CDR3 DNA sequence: TGTGCCAGCAGCTTGGAGCCGCTCCAAGAGACCCAGTACTTC. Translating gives CASSLEPLQETQYF.

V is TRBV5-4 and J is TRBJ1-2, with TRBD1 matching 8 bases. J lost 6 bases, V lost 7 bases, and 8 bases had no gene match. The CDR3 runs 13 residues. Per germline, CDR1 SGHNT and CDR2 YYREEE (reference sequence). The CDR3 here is CASFLDREDGYTF. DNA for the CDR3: TGTGCCAGCTTCTTGGACAGGGAAGATGGCTACACCTTC.

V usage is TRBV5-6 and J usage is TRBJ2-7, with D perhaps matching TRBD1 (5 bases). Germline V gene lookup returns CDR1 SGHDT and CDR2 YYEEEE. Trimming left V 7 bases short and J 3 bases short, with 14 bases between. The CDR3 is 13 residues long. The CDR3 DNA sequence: TGTGCCAGCTGGTATAAGGGGATCTACGAGCAGTACTTC. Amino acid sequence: CASWYKGIYEQYF.

In DNA, the CDR3 is TGCAGCGTTGAAGGGACTGATGGCTACACCTTC. The encoded protein is CSVEGTDGYTF. The genes are TRBV29-1 and TRBJ1-2, with unresolved D. V lost 1 base and J lost 6, with 6 bases in between. Germline CDR1 reads SQVTM; CDR2 reads ANQGSEA. The CDR3 runs 11 residues.

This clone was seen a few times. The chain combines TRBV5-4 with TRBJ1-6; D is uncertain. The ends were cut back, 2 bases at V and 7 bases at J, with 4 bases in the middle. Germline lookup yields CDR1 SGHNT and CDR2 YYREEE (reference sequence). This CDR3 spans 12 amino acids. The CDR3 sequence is CASSLGNSPLHF. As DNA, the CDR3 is TGTGCCAGCAGCTTAGGAAATTCACCCCTCCACTTT. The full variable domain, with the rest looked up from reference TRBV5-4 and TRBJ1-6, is ETGVTQSPTHLIKTRGQQVTLRCSSQSGHNTVSWYQQALGQGPQFIFQYYREEENGRGNFPPRFSGLQFPNYSSELNVNALELDDSALYLCASSLGNSPLHFGNGTRLTVT.

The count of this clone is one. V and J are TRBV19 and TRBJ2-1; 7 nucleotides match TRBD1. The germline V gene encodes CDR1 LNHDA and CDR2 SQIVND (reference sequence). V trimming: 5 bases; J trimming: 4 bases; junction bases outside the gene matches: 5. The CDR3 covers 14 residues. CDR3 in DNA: TGTGCCAGTAGTTCCCAGGGGGATTACAATGAGCAGTTCTTC. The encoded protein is CASSSQGDYNEQFF.

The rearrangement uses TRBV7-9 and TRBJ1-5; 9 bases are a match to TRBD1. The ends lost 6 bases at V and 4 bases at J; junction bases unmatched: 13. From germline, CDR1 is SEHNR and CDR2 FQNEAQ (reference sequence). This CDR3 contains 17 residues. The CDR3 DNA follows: TGTGCCAGCAGTCCCGACCGGGGGACAGGGCAAAATCAGCCCCAGCATTTT. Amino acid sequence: CASSPDRGTGQNQPQHF.

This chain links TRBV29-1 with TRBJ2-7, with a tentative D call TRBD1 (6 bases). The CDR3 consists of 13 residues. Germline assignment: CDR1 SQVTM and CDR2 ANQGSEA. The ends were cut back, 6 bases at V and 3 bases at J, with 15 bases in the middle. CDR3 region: CSVIRDTGYEQYF. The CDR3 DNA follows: TGCAGCGTCATCCGGGACACGGGCTACGAGCAGTACTTC.

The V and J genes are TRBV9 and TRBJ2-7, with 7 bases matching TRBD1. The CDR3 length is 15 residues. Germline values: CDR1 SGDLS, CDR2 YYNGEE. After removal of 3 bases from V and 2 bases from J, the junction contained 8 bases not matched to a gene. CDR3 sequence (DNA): TGTGCCAGCAGCGAACAAGGGACAGAGGCCTACGAGCAGTACTTC. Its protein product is CASSEQGTEAYEQYF.

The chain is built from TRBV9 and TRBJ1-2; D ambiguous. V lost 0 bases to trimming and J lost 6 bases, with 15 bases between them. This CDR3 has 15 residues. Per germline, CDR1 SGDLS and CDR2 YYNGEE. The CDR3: CASSVAQAGSHGYTF. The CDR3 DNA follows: TGTGCCAGCAGCGTAGCCCAGGCCGGGTCCCATGGCTACACCTTC.

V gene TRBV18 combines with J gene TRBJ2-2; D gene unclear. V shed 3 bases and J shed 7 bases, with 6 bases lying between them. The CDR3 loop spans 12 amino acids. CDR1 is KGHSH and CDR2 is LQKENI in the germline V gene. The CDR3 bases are TGTGCCAGCTCACCGGATGTCGGGGAGCTGTTTTTT. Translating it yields CASSPDVGELFF.

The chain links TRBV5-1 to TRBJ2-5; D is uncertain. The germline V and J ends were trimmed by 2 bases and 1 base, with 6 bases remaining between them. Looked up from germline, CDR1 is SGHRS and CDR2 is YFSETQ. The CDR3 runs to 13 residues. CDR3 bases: TGCGCCAGCAGCTTTGACCTCCAAGAGACCCAGTACTTC. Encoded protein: CASSFDLQETQYF.